What follows describes a single TCR beta chain. Data came from immunoSEQ multiplex PCR; TCRdb stores just in-frame clones and leaves some out. The sample carries about 160,000 clones, around 84% recorded once. This entry is derived from a study of blood T cell repertoires in COVID-19. Study-wide context: COVID-19 samples collected from the United States, Italy and Spain covered acute and convalescent phases.

With V trimmed by 2 bases and J by 4 bases, 8 bases remained unmatched. This CDR3 region has 15 residues. From germline, CDR1 is SGHTS and CDR2 YDEGEE. Specimen: peripheral blood. The TCR was taken from a woman of 80 years or more with acute or convalescent COVID-19. The chain couples TRBV5-8 to TRBJ1-2; TRBD1 matches 7 bases. Written as DNA, the CDR3 is TGTGCCAGCAGCTTTCGTAACAGGGGCGGCTATGGCTACACCTTC. Its translation is CASSFRNRGGYGYTF.